Included here is one TCR beta chain sequence, with context. The antigen is not known. The sample originates from a study of cytomegalovirus exposure and HLA in healthy donors. Study observations and caveats: About 87% or about 30% of the time was how often most TCR beta V segments were productive, according to an earlier analysis.

The PCR ran on 60 Vbeta and 13 Jbeta primers. Here immunoSEQ multiplex PCR was the method, and the copy in TCRdb shows in-frame clones only, minus some. This table holds around 200,000 clones, 75% to 85% found once. Germline V gives CDR1 MNHEY, CDR2 SMNVEV (reference sequence). Trimming removed 2 bases at V and 7 bases at J, with 12 bases between. The CDR3 spans 14 residues. The chain has TRBV27 and TRBJ2-1; possible D gene TRBD2, 5 bases. The sequence was obtained from a girl aged 2-10 years in good health and CMV-seropositive. The sample was PBMCs. CDR3 loop: CASSLRGFGNEQFF. Written as DNA, the CDR3 is TGTGCCAGCAGTTTACGGGGATTTGGGAATGAGCAGTTCTTC.